Below, 21 T cell receptor beta chains from the same sample are listed, as sequenced in a study of T-cell reconstitution after alpha-beta-depleted transplantation in children. Unique molecular identifiers were used in preparing the TCRbeta library. TCRdb processed the PCR reads anew with MiXCR; each CDR3 protein has one entry. The sample holds 80,000 or so distinct CDR3 sequences, approximately 14% seen once. The material sequenced was PBMCs, mostly from graft donor cells, taken 180 days after TCRalphabeta/CD19-depleted stem cell transplant. The receptor set was obtained from a male patient between 2 and 10 years old who had a stem cell transplant for acute lymphoblastic leukemia, so the T cells may come from the graft donor.

This chain connects TRBV5-6 to TRBJ2-1; D gene ambiguous. The germline V gene encodes CDR1 SGHDT and CDR2 YYEEEE. The length of the CDR3 is 15 residues. Trimming cost V 0 bases and J 3 bases, with 10 bases left between them. The CDR3 region has the DNA TGTGCCAGCAGCTTGGCCCGACCACTCTACAATGAGCAGTTCTTC. It is translated as CASSLARPLYNEQFF.

There are a few counts of this clonotype. The chain couples TRBV28 to TRBJ2-3; TRBD2 agrees at 11 bases. The CDR3 sequence is 15 residues long. J was trimmed by 1 base and V by 4 bases; bases with no gene match: 1. Germline CDR1 is MDHEN and CDR2 is SYDVKM. This CDR3 reads CASSSLAGGTDTQYF. As DNA, the CDR3 is TGTGCCAGCAGTTCACTAGCGGGGGGCACAGATACGCAGTATTTT.

The rearrangement links TRBV10-2 to TRBJ1-4; no definite D call. V was shortened by 3 bases and J by 0 bases, with 20 bases between the two germline ends. Germline V gene data show CDR1 as WSHSY and CDR2 as SAAADI. This CDR3 has 19 residues. CDR3 residues: CASSESLIRIIATNEKLFF. CDR3 in DNA: TGCGCCAGCAGTGAATCCTTGATCCGTATAATTGCAACTAATGAAAAACTGTTTTTT.

This clonotype was counted between two and nine times. The chain recombines TRBV20-1 with TRBJ2-5; D remains ambiguous. The CDR3 contains 13 residues. With 0 bases removed from V and 5 bases from J, the gap between germline ends came to 10 bases. The germline CDR1 and CDR2 sequences are DFQATT and SNEGSKA (reference sequence). The CDR3 nucleotides read TGCAGTGCTAGAGAACAGTCCAAGGAGACCCAGTACTTC. It yields the protein CSAREQSKETQYF.

This clonotype was detected ten times or more. The chain joins TRBV5-1 to TRBJ1-2, with D possibly matching TRBD1 (6 bases). The V end was cut by 6 bases, the J end by 5 bases, with 17 bases between. Germline V lookup: CDR1 SGHRS, CDR2 YFSETQ. The CDR3 loop spans 14 amino acids. The DNA of the CDR3 is TGCGCCAGCACGCAGGGGCACACAACGTATGGCTACACCTTC. Translation: CASTQGHTTYGYTF.

This clonotype was observed a handful of times. DNA of the CDR3: TGTGCCATCAGTGATAGTGTAGCGGGAGCGGGAGATACGCAGTATTTT. Its translation is CAISDSVAGAGDTQYF. This chain links TRBV10-3 with TRBJ2-3; TRBD2 matches at 9 bases. Germline V gives CDR1 ENHRY, CDR2 SYGVKD. Losses at the gene ends were 3 bases for V and 5 bases for J; bases not matched to a gene: 9. The CDR3 has 16 amino acids.

This clonotype was observed a few times. The V and J genes are TRBV11-2 and TRBJ2-3; D unresolved. The length of the CDR3 is 15 residues. Per the germline V gene, CDR1 is SGHAT and CDR2 is FQNNGV. V shed 5 bases and J shed 0 bases, with 12 bases lying between them. The CDR3 nucleotides are TGTGCCAGCAGCCAAGGGTTTCCTAGCACAGATACGCAGTATTTT. Translated, it gives CASSQGFPSTDTQYF.

In this sample, this clonotype turned up a few times. This chain's CDR3 is CASSSEGWRNTEAFF. CDR3 DNA sequence: TGTGCCAGCAGCTCGGAAGGCTGGAGGAACACTGAAGCTTTCTTT. This chain joins TRBV28 and TRBJ1-1; no clear D. Germline CDR1 is MDHEN and CDR2 is SYDVKM. The V end lost 6 bases, the J end lost 1 base, and 15 bases lay between the germline ends. The CDR3 length is 15 residues.

In this sample, this clonotype turned up a few times. The chain joins TRBV7-2 to TRBJ1-6; no reliable D call. With 2 bases removed from V and 7 bases from J, the gap between germline ends came to 9 bases. This CDR3 is built from 14 residues. Germline lookup yields CDR1 SGHTA and CDR2 FQGNSA. The CDR3 DNA follows: TGTGCCAGCAGCTTATCAGGAAGGAATTCACCCCTCCACTTT. Translating gives CASSLSGRNSPLHF.

This clonotype came up a few times. This chain uses TRBV7-7 with TRBJ2-2, with D possibly being TRBD1 or TRBD2 (7 bases each). V was clipped by 4 bases and J by 4 bases, with 19 bases between them. The CDR3 is 17 amino acids. Germline V gene data show CDR1 as SSHAT and CDR2 as FNYEAQ (reference sequence). CDR3 region: CASSSPRDREGTGELFF. Here the CDR3 DNA reads TGTGCCAGCAGCTCTCCGCGAGACAGGGAGGGCACCGGGGAGCTGTTTTTT. The full variable domain, in which reference TRBV7-7 and TRBJ2-2 provide the parts outside the CDR3, is GAGVSQSPRYKVTKRGQDVTLRCDPISSHATLYWYQQALGQGPEFLTYFNYEAQPDKSGLPSDRFSAERPEGSISTLTIQRTEQRDSAMYRCASSSPRDREGTGELFFGEGSRLTVL.

This clonotype has more than one count but fewer than ten. The genes are TRBV29-1 and TRBJ2-4; the D is unclear. V lost 6 bases, J lost 0 bases, and 6 bases lay in between. CDR1 SQVTM and CDR2 ANQGSEA come from the germline V gene. CDR3 size: 12 residues. CDR3 protein: CSVQIAKNIQYF. The DNA of the CDR3 is TGCAGCGTCCAGATAGCCAAAAACATTCAGTACTTC.

This sequence joins TRBV6-1 and TRBJ2-7; 9 bases are a match to TRBD1. The V gene's germline CDR1 is MNHNS and CDR2 SASEGT. The CDR3 consists of 14 residues. With V trimmed by 1 base and J by 3 bases, 1 base remained unmatched. The CDR3 DNA follows: TGTGCCAGCAGTGAAGAGGACAGGGGCTACGAGCAGTACTTC. Translation: CASSEEDRGYEQYF.

This clonotype was detected a few times. The chain couples TRBV4-2 to TRBJ2-7, with 7 bases fitting TRBD2. The germline CDR1 and CDR2 sequences are LGHNA and YNFKEQ. V dropped 0 bases and J dropped 4; count of bases not matched to a gene: 9. The CDR3 covers 16 residues. CDR3 protein: CASSQDGGWGGYEQYF. CDR3 nucleotides: TGTGCCAGCAGCCAAGATGGGGGGTGGGGGGGGTACGAGCAGTACTTC.

There are a few counts of this clonotype. V and J are TRBV7-6 and TRBJ1-2; a possible D gene is TRBD1 (5 bases). The germline V and J ends were trimmed by 4 bases and 0 bases, with 9 bases remaining between them. Looked up from germline, CDR1 is SGHVS and CDR2 is FNYEAQ. CDR3 size: 14 residues. This chain's CDR3 is CASSSLGANYGYTF. The CDR3 DNA sequence: TGTGCCAGCAGCTCCTTAGGGGCTAACTATGGCTACACCTTC.

V usage is TRBV28 and J usage is TRBJ1-6; D may be TRBD1 (5 bases). CDR1 and CDR2 (germline): MDHEN, SYDVKM. CDR3 size: 13 residues. With 6 bases removed from V and 4 bases from J, the gap between germline ends came to 7 bases. The DNA for the CDR3 is TGTGCCAGCAGGGCAGGGTATAATTCACCCCTCCACTTT. Residues: CASRAGYNSPLHF.

The chain uses TRBV4-3 and TRBJ1-1; no definite D call. Germline values: CDR1 LGHNA, CDR2 YSLEER. This CDR3 spans 15 amino acids. V lost 0 bases and J 1 base, leaving 9 bases between the germline ends. Here the CDR3 DNA reads TGCGCCAGCAGCCAAGATCGAGCAGGGAACACTGAAGCTTTCTTT. Translated, it gives CASSQDRAGNTEAFF.

The CDR3, as DNA: TGTGCCAGCAGCCCTCTTAACACGAAACTTCAGGGCGGCTACACCTTC. Encoded protein: CASSPLNTKLQGGYTF. The chain has TRBV7-8 and TRBJ1-2, with D tentatively TRBD1 (5 bases). With 5 bases removed from V and 8 bases from J, the gap between germline ends came to 24 bases. CDR1 and CDR2 from the germline V gene are SGHVS and FQNEAQ. CDR3 length: 16 residues.

Comments on this clonotype: At one of its ends the junction is not consistent with the germline gene, which may arise from a read error. This chain uses TRBV10-3 with TRBJ2-6, with D possibly called TRBD1 or TRBD2 (6 bases each). CDR3 length: 16 residues. Germline CDR1 reads ENHRY; CDR2 reads SYGVKD. The DNA of the CDR3 is TGTGCCATCAGTCACTTGGGGGCAGGAGGGGCCAACGTCCTGATTTTC. Translated: CAISHLGAGGANVLIF.

This clonotype was counted between two and nine times. The V and J genes are TRBV28 and TRBJ2-3; TRBD1 might be the D (6 bases). This CDR3 is built from 15 residues. The germline gives CDR1 MDHEN, CDR2 SYDVKM. With 5 bases removed from V and 5 bases from J, the gap between germline ends came to 17 bases. The CDR3 coding sequence is TGTGCCAGCAGTGATCCCAGGACAGCTAGAGATACGCAGTATTTT. It encodes CASSDPRTARDTQYF. Supplemented by reference TRBV28 and TRBJ2-3, the full variable domain reads DVKVTQSSRYLVKRTGEKVFLECVQDMDHENMFWYRQDPGLGLRLIYFSYDVKMKEKGDIPEGYSVSREKKERFSLILESASTNQTSMYLCASSDPRTARDTQYFGPGTRLTVL.

The rearrangement links TRBV7-3 to TRBJ1-2; 9 bases line up with TRBD1. CDR3 length: 13 residues. Trimming cost V 4 bases and J 6 bases; bases outside gene matches: 3. Germline loops: CDR1 SGHTA, CDR2 FQGTGA. The CDR3 DNA reads as TGTGCCAGCAGCTCGGACAGGGGCCATGGCTACACCTTC. Its protein is CASSSDRGHGYTF.

Ten or more counts support this clonotype. The V and J genes are TRBV12-3 or TRBV12-4 and TRBJ2-3, with D uncertain. The CDR3 has 11 amino acids. Trimming took off 9 bases at V and 4 bases at J, with 8 bases between the two ends. The CDR3 DNA sequence: TGTGCCAGTAAGATGGCAGATACGCAGTATTTT. Its translation is CASKMADTQYF.